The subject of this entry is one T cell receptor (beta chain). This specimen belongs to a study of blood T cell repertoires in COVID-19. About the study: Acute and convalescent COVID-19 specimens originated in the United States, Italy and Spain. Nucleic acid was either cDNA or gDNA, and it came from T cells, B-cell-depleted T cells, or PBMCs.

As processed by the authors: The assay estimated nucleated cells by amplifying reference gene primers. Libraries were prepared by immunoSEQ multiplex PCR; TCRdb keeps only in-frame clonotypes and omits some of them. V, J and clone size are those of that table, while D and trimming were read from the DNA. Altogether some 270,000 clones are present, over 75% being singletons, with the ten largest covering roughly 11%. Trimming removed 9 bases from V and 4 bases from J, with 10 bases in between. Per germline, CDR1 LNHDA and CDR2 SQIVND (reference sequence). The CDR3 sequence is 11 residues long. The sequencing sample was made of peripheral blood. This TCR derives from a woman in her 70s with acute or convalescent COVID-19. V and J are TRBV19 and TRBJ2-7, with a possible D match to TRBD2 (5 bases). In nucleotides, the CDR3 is TGTGCCAGCTTTGGCGGGTACGAGCAGTACTTC. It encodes CASFGGYEQYF.